Following are 15 T cell receptor beta chains from one sample sequenced in a study of shared clonotypes between healthy human individuals. Repertoires were generated with immunoSEQ multiplex PCR, while TCRdb's copy carries only in-frame clones and drops some. Found here are 2 million to 3 million clones, 93% of them singletons; the top ten hold around 0.4%. The specimen sequenced was naive CD4+ T cells from PBMCs. Subset specified: CD45RA+ positively selected. These receptors originate from a man aged 18 to 29 in good health. Some clones in this sample may be carry-over from other donors' samples.

The gene calls are TRBV10-1 and TRBJ2-3; no definite D call. Trimming shortened V by 2 bases and J by 4 bases, and 7 bases separated the two germline ends. Germline values: CDR1 WNHNN, CDR2 SYGVQD (reference sequence). The CDR3 has 13 residues. In nucleotides, the CDR3 is TGCGCCAGCAGTGAGCTCGGTGCAGATACGCAGTATTTT. It is translated as CASSELGADTQYF.

This rearrangement joins TRBV28 to TRBJ1-5, with D possibly TRBD1 on 5 matching bases. Germline loops: CDR1 MDHEN, CDR2 SYDVKM. V was pared by 3 bases and J by 6 bases, with 15 bases between. This CDR3 has 15 residues. The CDR3 DNA reads as TGTGCCAGCAGTTTTGCAATACCGGGACCTCAGCCCCAGCATTTT. It encodes CASSFAIPGPQPQHF.

Notes on this clone: The same CDR3 is also encoded by other DNA sequences in this sample. The chain combines TRBV7-2 with TRBJ1-1; the D is unclear. Germline lookup yields CDR1 SGHTA and CDR2 FQGNSA. The CDR3 is 11 amino acids. Between the trimmed V and J ends, which lost 3 bases and 5 bases, there was a span of 4 bases. This chain's CDR3 is CASSLSTEAFF. For the CDR3, the DNA is TGTGCCAGCAGCTTGAGTACTGAAGCTTTCTTT.

The V gene is TRBV5-1, the J gene TRBJ2-7; 9 nucleotides match TRBD2. V was pared by 4 bases and J by 5 bases, with 7 bases of the junction left unmatched. CDR1 and CDR2 from the germline V gene are SGHRS and YFSETQ. The CDR3 covers 14 residues. DNA for the CDR3: TGCGCCAGCAGCCCCTCGGGACTAGCTAACGAGCAGTACTTC. It codes for CASSPSGLANEQYF.

The V gene is TRBV5-1, the J gene TRBJ2-5; D may be TRBD1 (5 bases). CDR1 is SGHRS and CDR2 is YFSETQ in the germline V gene. V was shortened by 4 bases and J by 2 bases, with 15 bases between the two germline ends. The CDR3 is 15 amino acids. CDR3 in amino acids: CASSRVGVRQETQYF. CDR3 coding DNA: TGCGCCAGCAGCAGAGTAGGGGTGCGTCAAGAGACCCAGTACTTC.

V gene TRBV9 combines with J gene TRBJ2-5, with a possible D match to TRBD1 (6 bases). Trimming shortened V by 5 bases and J by 2 bases, and 16 bases separated the two germline ends. CDR3 size: 15 residues. In germline, CDR1 is SGDLS, CDR2 YYNGEE. CDR3 bases: TGTGCCAGCAGTCCCCGTGGGGGCTCGCAAGAGACCCAGTACTTC. Its translation: CASSPRGGSQETQYF.

The CDR3 is CASSYSGVANTGELFF. CDR3 bases: TGTGCCAGCAGTTATAGCGGGGTAGCGAACACCGGGGAGCTGTTTTTT. The chain links TRBV7-9 to TRBJ2-2, with TRBD2 matching over 8 bases. The length of the CDR3 is 16 residues. Germline assignment: CDR1 SEHNR and CDR2 FQNEAQ (reference sequence). Trimming at V came to 6 bases and at J to 0 bases, leaving 6 bases not matched to a gene. The full variable domain, completed using reference TRBV7-9 and TRBJ2-2, is DTGVSQNPRHKITKRGQNVTFRCDPISEHNRLYWYRQTLGQGPEFLTYFQNEAQLEKSRLLSDRFSAERPKGSFSTLEIQRTEQGDSAMYLCASSYSGVANTGELFFGEGSRLTVL.

The rearrangement joins TRBV29-1 to TRBJ2-1, with 16 nucleotides matching TRBD2. The V segment lost 8 bases and the J segment 7 bases; nucleotides outside the gene matches: 14. The CDR3 has 17 amino acids. The V gene's germline CDR1 is SQVTM and CDR2 ANQGSEA. The DNA of the CDR3 is TGCAGCCTATTTACCGGGACTAGCGGGAGGGATTGGAATGAGCAGTTCTTC. It specifies CSLFTGTSGRDWNEQFF.

V is TRBV18 and J is TRBJ1-2; D not certain. The CDR3 runs to 14 residues. Between the trimmed V and J ends, which lost 1 base and 9 bases, there was a span of 15 bases. Germline loops: CDR1 KGHSH, CDR2 LQKENI. CDR3 in amino acids: CASSPLDEAVSYTF. The CDR3 nucleotides read TGTGCCAGCTCACCACTGGACGAAGCGGTCAGCTACACCTTC.

The chain uses TRBV7-8 and TRBJ1-2; D remains unclear. V was trimmed by 2 bases and J by 2 bases, leaving 9 bases between them. The CDR3 loop spans 14 amino acids. Germline V gene data show CDR1 as SGHVS and CDR2 as FQNEAQ. CDR3 DNA sequence: TGTGCCAGCAGCTTACGGGAGAGCAACTATGGCTACACCTTC. This codes for CASSLRESNYGYTF.

V is TRBV2 and J is TRBJ2-1; 12 nucleotides agree with TRBD2. J gave up 7 bases and V 6 bases, and 4 bases lay outside the gene matches. The CDR3 spans 14 residues. Germline V gives CDR1 SNHLY, CDR2 FYNNEI. CDR3 coding DNA: TGTGCCAGCAGGGGACTAGCGGGCCGTAATGAGCAGTTCTTC. Protein product: CASRGLAGRNEQFF.

This sequence joins TRBV7-8 and TRBJ1-2; D is undetermined. This CDR3 has 15 residues. V was shortened by 3 bases and J by 3 bases, with 14 bases between the two germline ends. Germline V gene lookup returns CDR1 SGHVS and CDR2 FQNEAQ. The CDR3 region is CASSFGNLFDYGYTF. DNA for the CDR3: TGTGCCAGCAGCTTCGGGAACCTTTTTGACTATGGCTACACCTTC.

V usage is TRBV9 and J usage is TRBJ2-3; 8 nucleotides agree with TRBD2. The CDR3 length is 16 residues. Looked up from germline, CDR1 is SGDLS and CDR2 is YYNGEE. Losses at the gene ends were 4 bases for V and 3 bases for J; bases not matched to a gene: 10. In DNA, the CDR3 is TGTGCCAGCAGCCCCCGGGGGGGGGATGGGACAGATACGCAGTATTTT. Protein: CASSPRGGDGTDTQYF.

The chain employs TRBV4-2 and TRBJ2-3; D uncertain. Germline V lookup: CDR1 LGHNA, CDR2 YNFKEQ. The CDR3 has 14 amino acids. V was clipped by 4 bases and J by 8 bases, with 16 bases between them. The CDR3 sequence: CASSPSLELVTQYF. CDR3 coding DNA: TGTGCCAGCAGCCCATCCCTGGAGTTGGTTACGCAGTATTTT.

This clone was found once. This sample includes further DNA sequences coding for the same CDR3. This chain joins TRBV9 and TRBJ1-1; unclear D gene. V lost 0 bases and J 1 base, leaving 7 bases between the germline ends. CDR1 is SGDLS, CDR2 YYNGEE, per germline. The CDR3 has 14 residues. The CDR3 region is CASSVGPGNTEAFF. The DNA for the CDR3 is TGTGCCAGCAGCGTAGGTCCGGGGAACACTGAAGCTTTCTTT.